These T cell receptor beta chains were read from a single sample in a study of T cell repertoires and HLA-DP antigens. The protocol was immunoSEQ multiplex PCR, while the TCRdb copy is restricted to in-frame clones and leaves out a portion. Altogether fewer than 95,000 clones are present, roughly nine tenths being singletons, with the ten largest covering about 1.7%. Their antigens are not known. Sequencing was carried out using CD4+ T cells from PBMCs. Every receptor here comes from a man in his fifties or sixties in good health and CMV-seronegative. CDR3s include the opening cysteine and the closing phenylalanine or tryptophan. The D gene is left open where the match is weak. Only part of the rows carry a size: once, few, many, or a class if the clone is expanded.

clone_size	v_call	j_call	d_call	cdr3_aa
NA	TRBV23-1	TRBJ2-5	NA	CASSQSRGTGVQETQYF
NA	TRBV27	TRBJ1-2	NA	CASSPRRGEYGYTF
NA	TRBV29-1	TRBJ1-1	NA	CSVGQGKNTEAFF
NA	TRBV7-2	TRBJ1-5	NA	CASSLEGSNQPQHF
NA	TRBV6-1	TRBJ1-4	NA	CASSEGTRREKLFF
NA	TRBV6-1	TRBJ2-3	TRBD1	CASSVSGTGYPDTQYF
NA	TRBV19	TRBJ1-6	TRBD1	CASRSRTGRSPLHF
NA	TRBV5-4	TRBJ1-2	TRBD1	CASSLEGQGTYGYTF
once	TRBV5-1	TRBJ2-5	NA	CASSRPGPGRETQYF
NA	TRBV7-2	TRBJ2-2	NA	CASSLRRDTGELFF
NA	TRBV4-3	TRBJ2-7	TRBD1	CASSLGQGGSLGSYEQYF
NA	TRBV6-5	TRBJ2-7	TRBD1	CASRGQGPEQYF
NA	TRBV5-1	TRBJ2-3	TRBD1	CASRSGTGTDTQYF
NA	TRBV7-8	TRBJ2-7	NA	CASSHVAGAPYEQYF
NA	TRBV19	TRBJ1-1	NA	CASRATASYSNTEAFF
NA	TRBV19	TRBJ2-1	TRBD1	CASRSSGGEQFF
NA	TRBV10-3	TRBJ2-5	TRBD1	CAISTGGLGTQYF
NA	TRBV6-5	TRBJ2-7	NA	CASSPSGPTYEQYF
few	TRBV7-8	TRBJ1-1	NA	CASSADSLNTEAFF
NA	TRBV5-1	TRBJ1-1	NA	CASSTEGRTNTEAFF
NA	TRBV15	TRBJ2-6	NA	CATSSRTANGELLTF
NA	TRBV6-6	TRBJ2-1	TRBD2	CASSYPTSGRTNEQFF
NA	TRBV5-4	TRBJ1-2	NA	CASSVGQIYGYTF
NA	TRBV5-4	TRBJ2-7	TRBD2	CASSQAGGGSRQYF
NA	TRBV6-6	TRBJ2-3	NA	CASSYTRALSTDTQYF
NA	TRBV29-1	TRBJ1-1	NA	CSVVAGSSTEAFF
NA	TRBV29-1	TRBJ2-1	TRBD2	CSVLSGSSYNEQFF
NA	TRBV30	TRBJ2-2	TRBD2	CAGRLAGLNTGELFF
few	TRBV2	TRBJ1-1	NA	CASSDRGATEAFF